The present TCR beta chain was sequenced within a study of early T cells in non-severe SARS-CoV-2 infection. On the study more broadly: Chains were unpaired, as sequencing was done on bulk RNA from unsorted whole blood. Study outcomes and limitations: A preference for anti-spike CD8 responses marked VDJdb matching, which missed private and CD4 specificities.

Attachment of unique molecular identifiers was made to individual cDNA molecules. TCRdb re-called the 5' RACE reads with MiXCR, one entry per CDR3 protein. The table lists roughly 100,000 distinct CDR3 sequences, around 14% of them singletons. This clonotype was found many times. What it binds is unknown. Per the germline V gene, CDR1 is MNHEY and CDR2 is SMNVEV (reference sequence). The CDR3 is made up of 15 amino acids. J gave up 4 bases and V 4 bases, and 5 bases lay outside the gene matches. The receptor comes from an adult who was a healthcare worker with PCR-confirmed SARS-CoV-2 infection or an uninfected control (not recorded which). V is TRBV27 and J is TRBJ2-1, with 9 bases identical to TRBD2. Sequenced material: whole blood. CDR3 bases: TGTGCCAGCAGTTCACTAGCGGGCGATTACAATGAGCAGTTCTTC. Protein sequence: CASSSLAGDYNEQFF.